This T cell receptor beta chain was retrieved from a study of technical replicates of blood from a few donors listed by TCRdb under 2017. Library generation was performed with the immunoSEQ multiplex PCR assay. This is the immuneACCESS table as TCRdb keeps it, with only in-frame sequences that have V and J called. A part of the clones is gone; compared with another copy, unresolved V genes explain less than half, and the rest is unexplained. In all, the sample holds about 60,000 clones, and almost 95% of those were seen once. The ten largest make up about 4.4% of the sample. Including cysteine and phenylalanine, the CDR3 has 16 amino acids. Only the CDR3 part of the read is kept: 48 bases, read in frame from the first base. CDR1 and CDR2, per the germline V gene, are SGHTA and FQGNSA. V is reduced by 4 bases and J by 1 base, leaving a spacing of 16 bases between them. As concerns this clone: Its antigen is unknown. No much larger clone is present one base from it, and per-base qualities are unavailable.

The rearranged segments are TRBV7-2 and TRBJ1-1, with no confident D gene call. The sequencing input was PBMCs. This clonotype originated in a human donor in good health. Some clones in this sample may be carry-over from other donors' samples. DNA sequence: TGTGCCAGCAGCTGGTCCGGCCGGAGGGCGAACACTGAAGCTTTCTTT. The translation is CASSWSGRRANTEAFF.